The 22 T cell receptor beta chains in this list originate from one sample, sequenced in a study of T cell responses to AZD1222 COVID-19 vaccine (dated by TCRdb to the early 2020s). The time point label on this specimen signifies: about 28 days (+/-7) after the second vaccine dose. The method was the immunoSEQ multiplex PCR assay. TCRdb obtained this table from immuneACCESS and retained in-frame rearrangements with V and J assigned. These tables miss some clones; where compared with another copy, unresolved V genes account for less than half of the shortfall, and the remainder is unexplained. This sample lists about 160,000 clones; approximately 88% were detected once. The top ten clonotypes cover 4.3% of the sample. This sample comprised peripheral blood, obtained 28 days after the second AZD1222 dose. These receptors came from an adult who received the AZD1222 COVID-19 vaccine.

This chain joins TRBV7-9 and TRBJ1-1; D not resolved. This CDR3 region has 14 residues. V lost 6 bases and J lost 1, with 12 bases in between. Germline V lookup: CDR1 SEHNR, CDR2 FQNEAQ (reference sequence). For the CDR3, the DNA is TGTGCCAGCAGACCCGAGACCGAGAACACTGAAGCTTTCTTT. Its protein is CASRPETENTEAFF.

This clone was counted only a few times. The CDR3 loop reads CAWSPGGASSYNSPLHF. The CDR3 nucleotides read TGTGCCTGGAGTCCAGGGGGGGCGAGCTCCTATAATTCACCCCTCCACTTT. The chain has TRBV30 and TRBJ1-6; 7 nucleotides align to TRBD1. V was pared by 2 bases and J by 0 bases, with 7 bases of the junction left unmatched. This CDR3 has 17 residues. Germline V gives CDR1 GTSNPN, CDR2 SVGIG (reference sequence).

DNA of the CDR3: TGTGCCAGCAGTTTATCGATAAACAGGAACACCGGGGAGCTGTTTTTT. Translating gives CASSLSINRNTGELFF. The chain links TRBV27 to TRBJ2-2; no firm D call. There are 16 residues in the CDR3. The ends were cut back, 0 bases at V and 1 base at J, with 9 bases in the middle. Germline-derived CDR1 and CDR2 are MNHEY and SMNVEV (reference sequence).

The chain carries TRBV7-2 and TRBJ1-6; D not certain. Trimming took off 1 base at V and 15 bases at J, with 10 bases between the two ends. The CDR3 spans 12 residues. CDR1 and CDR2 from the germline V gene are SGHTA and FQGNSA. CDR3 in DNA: TGTGCCAGCAGCTTAGTAGTCAGCCACCTCCACTTT. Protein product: CASSLVVSHLHF.

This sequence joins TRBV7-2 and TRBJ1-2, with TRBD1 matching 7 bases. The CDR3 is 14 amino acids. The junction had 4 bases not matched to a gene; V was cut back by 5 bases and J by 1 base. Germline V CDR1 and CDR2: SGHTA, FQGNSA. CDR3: CASSRGQHNYGYTF. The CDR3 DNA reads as TGTGCCAGCAGCAGGGGACAGCATAACTATGGCTACACCTTC.

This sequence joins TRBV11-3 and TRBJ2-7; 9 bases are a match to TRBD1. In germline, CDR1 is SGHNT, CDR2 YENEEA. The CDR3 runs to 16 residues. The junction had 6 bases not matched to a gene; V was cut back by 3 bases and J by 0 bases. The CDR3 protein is CASSFHDRGDSYEQYF. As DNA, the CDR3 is TGTGCCAGCAGCTTCCACGACAGGGGGGACTCCTACGAGCAGTACTTC. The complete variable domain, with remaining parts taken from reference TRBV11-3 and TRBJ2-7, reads EAGVVQSPRYKIIEKKQPVAFWCNPISGHNTLYWYLQNLGQGPELLIRYENEEAVDDSQLPKDRFSAERLKGVDSTLKIQPAELGDSAVYLCASSFHDRGDSYEQYFGPGTRLTVT.

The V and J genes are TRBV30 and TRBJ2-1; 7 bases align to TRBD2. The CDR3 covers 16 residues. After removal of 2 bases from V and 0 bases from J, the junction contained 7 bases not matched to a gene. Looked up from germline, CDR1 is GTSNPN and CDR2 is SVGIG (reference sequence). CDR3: CAWSLKRGSSYNEQFF. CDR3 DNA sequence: TGTGCCTGGAGTCTTAAGCGGGGCAGCTCCTACAATGAGCAGTTCTTC.

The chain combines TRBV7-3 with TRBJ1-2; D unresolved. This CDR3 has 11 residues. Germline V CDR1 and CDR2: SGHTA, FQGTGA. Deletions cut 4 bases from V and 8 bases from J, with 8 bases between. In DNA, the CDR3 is TGTGCCAGCAGCTCGGGAAGAGGCTACACCTTC. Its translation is CASSSGRGYTF.

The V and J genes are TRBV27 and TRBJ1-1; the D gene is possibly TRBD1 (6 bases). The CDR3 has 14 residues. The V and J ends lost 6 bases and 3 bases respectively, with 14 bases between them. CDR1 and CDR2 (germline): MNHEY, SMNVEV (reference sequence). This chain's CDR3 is CASRDRTVYTEAFF. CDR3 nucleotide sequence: TGTGCCAGCAGGGACCGGACAGTCTACACTGAAGCTTTCTTT.

The CDR3 coding sequence is TGTGCCAGCAGTTACTCGTGGGGGTATCATTCACCCCTCCACTTT. This gives the protein CASSYSWGYHSPLHF. This rearrangement joins TRBV6-5 to TRBJ1-6; weak D call: TRBD1 (5 bases). V gave up 0 bases and J gave up 8 bases, with 11 bases separating them. The CDR3 extends over 15 amino acids. Germline values: CDR1 MNHEY, CDR2 SVGAGI.

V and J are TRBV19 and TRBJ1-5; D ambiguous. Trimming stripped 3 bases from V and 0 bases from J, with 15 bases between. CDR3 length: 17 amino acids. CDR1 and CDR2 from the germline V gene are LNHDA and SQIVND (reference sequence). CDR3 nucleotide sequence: TGTGCCAGTAGTATTTCGTCAGGAGAACATAGCAATCAGCCCCAGCATTTT. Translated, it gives CASSISSGEHSNQPQHF.

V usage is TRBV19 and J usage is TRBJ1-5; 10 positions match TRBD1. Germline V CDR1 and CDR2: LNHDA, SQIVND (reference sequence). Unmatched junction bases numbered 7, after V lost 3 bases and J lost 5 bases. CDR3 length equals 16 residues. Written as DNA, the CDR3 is TGTGCCAGTAGTATTAGACAGGGGGCAAGGGATCAGCCCCAGCATTTT. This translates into CASSIRQGARDQPQHF.

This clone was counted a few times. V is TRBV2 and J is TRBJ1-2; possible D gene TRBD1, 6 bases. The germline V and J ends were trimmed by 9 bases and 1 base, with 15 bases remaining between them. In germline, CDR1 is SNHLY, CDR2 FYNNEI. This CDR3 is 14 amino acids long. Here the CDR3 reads CASPGQTINYGYTF. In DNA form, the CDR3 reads TGTGCCAGTCCTGGACAGACAATTAACTATGGCTACACCTTC.

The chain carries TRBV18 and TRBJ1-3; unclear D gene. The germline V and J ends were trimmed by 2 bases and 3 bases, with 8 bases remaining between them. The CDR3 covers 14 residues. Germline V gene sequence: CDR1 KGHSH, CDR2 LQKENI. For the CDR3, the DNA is TGTGCCAGCTCACCAGACTTTAGTGGAAACACCATATATTTT. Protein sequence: CASSPDFSGNTIYF.

CDR3 amino acids: CASSVGPDERQGKGYTF. The CDR3 nucleotides are TGTGCCAGCAGCGTAGGCCCCGATGAAAGACAGGGAAAAGGCTACACCTTC. The chain couples TRBV9 to TRBJ1-2; 7 bases line up with TRBD1. CDR3 length equals 17 residues. Germline values: CDR1 SGDLS, CDR2 YYNGEE. The trim removed 0 bases at V and 8 bases at J, leaving 16 bases unmatched. Combining the CDR3 with reference TRBV9 and TRBJ1-2 gives the whole variable domain DSGVTQTPKHLITATGQRVTLRCSPRSGDLSVYWYQQSLDQGLQFLIQYYNGEERAKGNILERFSAQQFPDLHSELNLSSLELGDSALYFCASSVGPDERQGKGYTFGSGTRLTVV.

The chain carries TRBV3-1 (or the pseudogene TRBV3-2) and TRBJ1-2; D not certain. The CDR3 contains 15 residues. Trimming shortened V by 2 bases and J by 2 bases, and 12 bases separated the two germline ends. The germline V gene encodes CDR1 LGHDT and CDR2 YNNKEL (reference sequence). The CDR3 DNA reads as TGTGCCAGCAGCCAAACCAACACGTTGAACTATGGCTACACCTTC. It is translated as CASSQTNTLNYGYTF.

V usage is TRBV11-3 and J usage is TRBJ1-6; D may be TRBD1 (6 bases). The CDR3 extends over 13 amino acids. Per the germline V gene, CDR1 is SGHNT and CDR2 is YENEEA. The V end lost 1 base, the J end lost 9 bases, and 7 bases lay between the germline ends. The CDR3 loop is CASSLGTVSPLHF. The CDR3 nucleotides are TGTGCCAGCAGCTTAGGGACAGTTTCACCCCTCCACTTT.

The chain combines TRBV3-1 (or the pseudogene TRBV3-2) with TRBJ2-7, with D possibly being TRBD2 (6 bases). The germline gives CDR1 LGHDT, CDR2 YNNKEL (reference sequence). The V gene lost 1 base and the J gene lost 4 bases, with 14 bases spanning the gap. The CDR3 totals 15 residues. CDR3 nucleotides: TGTGCCAGCAGCCAAGTGGGCGGGATAGGTTACGAGCAGTACTTC. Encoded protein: CASSQVGGIGYEQYF.

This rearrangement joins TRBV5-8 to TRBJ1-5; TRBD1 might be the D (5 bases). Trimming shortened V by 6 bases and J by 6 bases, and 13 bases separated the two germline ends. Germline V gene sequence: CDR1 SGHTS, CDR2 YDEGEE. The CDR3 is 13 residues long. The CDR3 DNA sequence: TGTGCCAGCATCAGGGTTCGTGGTCAGCCCCAGCATTTT. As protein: CASIRVRGQPQHF.

The CDR3 DNA is TGTGCCAGCAGCTTAGTTTTGGGTGCAACTAATGAAAAACTGTTTTTT. This gives the protein CASSLVLGATNEKLFF. The V gene is TRBV7-9, the J gene TRBJ1-4; D not resolved. The germline CDR1 and CDR2 sequences are SEHNR and FQNEAQ (reference sequence). The CDR3 is 16 residues long. The ends were cut back, 1 base at V and 0 bases at J, with 9 bases in the middle.

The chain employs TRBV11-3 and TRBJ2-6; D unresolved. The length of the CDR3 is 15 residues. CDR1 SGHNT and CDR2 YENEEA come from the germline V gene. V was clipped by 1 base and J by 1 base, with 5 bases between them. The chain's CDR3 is CASSLVGSGANVLTF. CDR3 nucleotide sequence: TGTGCCAGCAGCTTAGTCGGGTCTGGGGCCAACGTCCTGACTTTC.

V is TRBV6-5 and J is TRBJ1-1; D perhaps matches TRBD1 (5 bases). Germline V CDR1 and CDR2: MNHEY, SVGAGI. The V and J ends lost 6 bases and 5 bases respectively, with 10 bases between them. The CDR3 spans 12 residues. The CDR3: CASSRGTTEAFF. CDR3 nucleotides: TGTGCCAGCAGCCGGGGCACTACTGAAGCTTTCTTT.